These 7 T cell receptor beta chains were all obtained from the same sample, sequenced in a study of diagnostic markers for celiac disease. TCRdb reprocessed the reads, keeping one entry per CDR3 protein, no DNA. The table lists 7,000 to 8,000 distinct CDR3 sequences. The sample comprised either unsorted cells or a sorted T cell fraction (not recorded which). The receptors come from a human donor. This table probably holds off-target reads from a library built for another chain.

The V gene is TRBV10-3, the J gene TRBJ2-3; the D call of TRBD1 rests on TCRdb alone, since no DNA is present to check it. The CDR3 runs 19 residues. Germline V lookup: CDR1 ENHRY, CDR2 SYGVKD. Here the CDR3 reads CAISKQSTGGSGSTDTQYF.

The chain is built from TRBV9 and TRBJ2-5. Germline-derived CDR1 and CDR2 are SGDLS and YYNGEE. The CDR3 has 13 amino acids. This CDR3 reads CASSPLYQETQYF. The full variable domain, completed using reference TRBV9 and TRBJ2-5, is DSGVTQTPKHLITATGQRVTLRCSPRSGDLSVYWYQQSLDQGLQFLIQYYNGEERAKGNILERFSAQQFPDLHSELNLSSLELGDSALYFCASSPLYQETQYFGPGTRLLVL.

This clonotype counts as medium-sized by frequency. The chain employs TRBV7-8 and TRBJ2-2; no DNA is available, so the TRBD2 call from TCRdb remains unchecked. In germline, CDR1 is SGHVS, CDR2 FQNEAQ. This CDR3 spans 21 amino acids. The CDR3 sequence is CASSSSVKLTSGRANTGELFF.

This clonotype is labeled medium-sized based on frequency. The chain carries TRBV20-1 and TRBJ2-2; no DNA is available, so the TRBD2 call from TCRdb remains unchecked. The CDR3 covers 14 residues. Germline V gene sequence: CDR1 DFQATT, CDR2 SNEGSKA (reference sequence). The CDR3 is CSARIVAGGGELFF.

The V gene is TRBV2, the J gene TRBJ2-1; the TCRdb call, TRBD2, lacks DNA for checking. There are 17 residues in the CDR3. Germline CDR1 reads SNHLY; CDR2 reads FYNNEI. This chain's CDR3 is CASSEGLSGSSYNEQFF. The variable domain in full, with the rest retrieved from reference TRBV2 and TRBJ2-1, is EPEVTQTPSHQVTQMGQEVILRCVPISNHLYFYWYRQILGQKVEFLVSFYNNEISEKSEIFDDQFSVERPDGSNFTLKIRSTKLEDSAMYFCASSEGLSGSSYNEQFFGPGTRLTVL.

The chain carries TRBV7-9 and TRBJ1-2; the TRBD1 assignment by TCRdb is unverifiable without DNA. The CDR3 has 15 residues. Germline V gene data show CDR1 as SEHNR and CDR2 as FQNEAQ (reference sequence). The CDR3 loop reads CASSLASDRVGGYTF.

This chain uses TRBV30 with TRBJ2-5; TCRdb reports TRBD1, a call that lacks DNA to check it against. The germline V gene has CDR1 GTSNPN and CDR2 SVGIG (reference sequence). This CDR3 has 12 residues. CDR3 residues: CAWSLGGETQYF.